This entry features one TCR beta chain sequence. Its antigen is not known. The sample belongs to a study of OX40 agonist ivuxolimab in advanced cancers. This CDR3 has 14 amino acids. CDR1 and CDR2 from the germline V gene are WNHNN and SYGVQD (reference sequence). V was pared by 3 bases and J by 6 bases, with 6 bases of the junction left unmatched. Findings and limits, study-wide: On average, a greater number of expanded clones characterised CD8+ T cells relative to CD4+.

The assay was immunoSEQ multiplex PCR, and TCRdb's table has in-frame clones only and misses some. The table lists some 100,000 clones, around 90% of them singletons, with more than 0.15% in the top ten. The sample was CD4+ or CD8+ T cells sorted from blood, taken in a trial of the OX40 agonist ivuxolimab. The TCR sequence derives from an adult with an advanced solid tumor such as melanoma, head and neck, liver or kidney cancer. The rearrangement joins TRBV10-1 to TRBJ2-7; 9 positions match TRBD2. CDR3 protein: CASSESSGRREQYF. The CDR3, as DNA: TGCGCCAGCAGTGAAAGCAGCGGGAGGCGCGAGCAGTACTTC.